This record looks at one TCR beta chain sequence and its context. In this sample, this clonotype turned up once. Its antigen is unknown. The record has no base qualities; no much larger clone is one base away. A single read makes a weak case. This specimen's treatment or condition label, interpreted: alpha-CD19 control bispecific (anti-CD19 x anti-CD3). T cells were expanded from blood mononuclear cells for about 3 days with either the anti-CD3 antibody OKT3 or CD3/CD28 Dynabeads. Anti-CD19 bispecific antibody cocultures served as comparators for TRBV sequencing; in separate killing assays, anti-CD19 had no effect on Jurkat or HPB-ALL cells. The culture conditions for expanded T cells were RPMI 1640 plus 10% fetal bovine serum, recombinant human IL-2 (about 97 IU/ml) and IL-7 (roughly 4.5 ng/ml). Each coculture mixed approximately 5 x 10^4 target cells and approximately 5 x 10^4 normal T cells with bispecific antibody in 95 to 100 ul and was incubated at 37 degrees C for 15 to 20 hours. Each bispecific antibody consisted of two single-chain variable fragments expressed in a single-chain diabody format with a His tag. Effector T cells were obtained from healthy human donors, and peripheral blood mononuclear cells were isolated from leukapheresis samples by Ficoll density gradient centrifugation.

The sample is drawn from a study of beta chain bispecific antibodies for T cell cancers (dated by TCRdb to the early 2020s). A note on the overall study: T cells from healthy donors were cocultured with T cell leukemia lines in the presence of bispecific antibodies, after which the depletion of each TRBV family was measured by TRBV sequencing of the surviving cells. On the cell surface, TRBV12 (TRBV12-3) was expressed by Jurkat cells, whereas TRBV5-5 was expressed by HPB-ALL cells.

CDR1 SGHAT and CDR2 FQNNGV were looked up in the germline V gene. Spanning cysteine to phenylalanine, the CDR3 consists of 14 amino acids. Of the read, only the CDR3 DNA is kept; its 42 bases are in frame from base 1. Between the V and J ends, shortened by 1 base and 3 bases respectively, the junction contains 8 bases. Libraries incorporated unique molecular identifier barcodes, which were used to quantify clonotypes. Qiagen AllPrep DNA/RNA Micro kits were used to isolate total RNA, and an Agilent TapeStation was used to check RNA quality. TCR beta libraries were built by 5' RACE: cDNA synthesis followed by two PCR steps using TCR beta constant-region gene-specific primers. TCR beta libraries were sequenced on an Illumina MiSeq platform. In the source study's methods: MIGEC, MiXCR and VDJtools were used to process the reads. The frequency of each clonotype was calculated as the fraction of all unique molecular identifiers in the sample that belonged to that clonotype. Nonfunctional TRBV genes listed as pseudogenes or open reading frames in IMGT, such as TRBV1, TRBV12-1 and TRBV21, were excluded. TCRdb reran the public reads through fastp at Q25 and MiXCR, keeping productive beta chains. Rows are combined by CDR3 protein, so each entry shows the most common genes and DNA. The V and J calls here are based on TCRdb, not the publication. This sample gives around 8,600 distinct CDR3 sequences in total; around 2.3% of them show up just once. Of the sample, roughly 70% is held by the ten largest clones.

Overall study results and their limits: Relative to anti-CD19, exposure to anti-TRBV5-5 lowered TRBV5-5 signal by roughly 98% and lowered signal from the closely related TRBV5-6 by roughly 92%. Cross-reactivity of the anti-TRBV5-5 antibody with TRBV5-6 was attributed to high sequence similarity between the two genes. Relative to anti-CD19, the TRBV12-3 share of total TRBV signal was reduced by around 99% after anti-TRBV12 exposure, whereas a nonsignificant less than 45% decrease was observed for TRBV12-4. Each sequenced sample mixed leukemia cell line cells with normal T cells, and most targeted TRBV signal came from the leukemia cells rather than normal T cells.

This TCR was sampled from a human donor in good health. Some clones in this sample may be carry-over from other donors' samples. The input for sequencing was T cells from a healthy donor cultured with Jurkat leukemia cells, taken from a culture containing an anti-CD19 bispecific antibody. The V and J genes are TRBV11-2 and TRBJ2-3; TRBD1 is perhaps the D gene, given 5 matching bases. Read as DNA, the sequence is TGTGCCAGCAGCTTAGTGGCAGGGACAGATACGCAGTATTTT. Translated, it reads CASSLVAGTDTQYF.